Listed below are T cell receptor beta chains from one sample, sequenced in a study of T cell clonotyping in hematopoietic cell transplantation. Assay: immunoSEQ multiplex PCR; the TCRdb copy retains only in-frame clones and omits some. Of about 3,800 clones listed, over 75% are singletons. Source: peripheral blood mononuclear cells, taken 100 days after allogeneic stem cell transplant. The receptor source for this set is a male patient between 45 and 60 years old who had an allogeneic stem cell transplant from an unrelated donor, so the T cells may come from the graft donor. Some clones in this sample may be carry-over from other donors' samples. Both conserved end residues are part of each CDR3.

CDR3 protein	J gene	V gene
CAWSRSSGQQFF	TRBJ2-1	TRBV30
CASSALGAATNTEAFF	TRBJ1-1	TRBV11-2
CASSLAGGPTEAFF	TRBJ1-1	TRBV11-2